This TCR beta chain was sequenced for a study of sequential checkpoint blockade in melanoma. Stated treatment: randomized to nivolumab then ipilimumab (arm A) or the reverse (arm B). Measured with immunoSEQ multiplex PCR; TCRdb has only the in-frame clones, and not every one. The sample lists 9,000 to 10,000 clones, around three quarters occurring once. The CDR3 has 13 residues. V was cut by 5 bases and J by 7 bases, with 15 bases left in between. CDR1 and CDR2 from the germline V gene are SEHNR and FQNEAQ (reference sequence). This TCR was sampled from a human donor with melanoma. Sample: CD8+ T cells sorted from blood (inferred from file names), taken from a patient given nivolumab and ipilimumab in sequence. V is TRBV7-9 and J is TRBJ2-7; D possibly corresponds to TRBD2 (6 bases). The CDR3 region is CASSPNGGAEQYF. The CDR3 DNA reads as TGTGCCAGCAGCCCGAACGGGGGAGCGGAGCAGTACTTC.